This T cell receptor beta chain was obtained from a study of immune heterogeneity within non-small cell lung tumors. Overall study: There were several squamous cell carcinomas, fewer than eleven non-squamous carcinomas and 1 tumor not otherwise specified. Findings and limits, study-wide: Although only moderate, the correlation of local T-cell clonality with local tumor mutational burden was significant (R about 0.37).

A multiplex PCR containing 32 V primers and 13 J primers was used to amplify TCR beta CDR3. TCRdb re-analysed the multiplex PCR reads in MiXCR, keeping a single row per CDR3 protein. This table has fewer than 12,000 distinct CDR3 sequences, 25% to 30% appearing once. Details on this clonotype: Antigen specificity is unknown.

The CDR3 spans 13 residues. Looked up from germline, CDR1 is SEHNR and CDR2 is FQNEAQ (reference sequence). Bulk tumor genomic DNA, approximately 560 ng per sample, was the template. Spaced far apart, several biopsies were taken from each primary tumor during surgery. Surgery that was curative in intent was performed on patients with untreated, newly diagnosed non-small cell lung cancer. Having surgery with curative intent, the donors were patients newly diagnosed with non-small cell lung cancer. The chain links TRBV7-9 to TRBJ2-3, with D perhaps TRBD1 or TRBD2 (6 bases each). Sequenced input: lung tumor tissue. The receptor was isolated from a woman aged 55 to 70 with non-small cell lung cancer. In DNA, the CDR3 is TGTGAAAGCAGCTGGGAAGGGGGGGATACGCAGTATTTT. It specifies CESSWEGGDTQYF. The whole variable domain, remainder taken from reference TRBV7-9 and TRBJ2-3, is DTGVSQNPRHKITKRGQNVTFRCDPISEHNRLYWYRQTLGQGPEFLTYFQNEAQLEKSRLLSDRFSAERPKGSFSTLEIQRTEQGDSAMYLCESSWEGGDTQYFGPGTRLTVL.